The rows below give T cell receptor beta chains drawn from one sample of a study of blood T cell repertoires in COVID-19. Some clones are missing from TCRdb's copy, which holds only in-frame ones; the method was immunoSEQ multiplex PCR. The data hold 250,000 to 350,000 clones, with 65% to 85% observed a single time. The sequencing input was peripheral blood. The source is a human donor with COVID-19, enrolled during active disease. The donor label of this sample is uncertain. Both conserved end residues are part of each CDR3. Each record gives: CDR3 protein, CDR3 DNA, V gene, J gene, clone size, D gene. The D gene is left open where the match is weak. Not all rows give a size; the values are once, few, many and, for expanded clones, a class.

CDR3aa: CASSPGRTSGDYEQYF
CDR3nt: TGTGCCAGCAGCCCGGGGAGGACTAGCGGGGACTACGAGCAGTACTTC
v_gene: TRBV5-4
j_gene: TRBJ2-7
abundance: once
d_gene: TRBD2

CDR3aa: CASSVLLAGDAGELFF
CDR3nt: TGCGCCAGCAGCGTCCTACTAGCGGGAGACGCCGGGGAGCTGTTTTTT
v_gene: TRBV5-1
j_gene: TRBJ2-2
abundance: NA
d_gene: TRBD2

CDR3aa: CATGLVVNEQFF
CDR3nt: TGTGCCACGGGACTAGTAGTCAATGAGCAGTTCTTC
v_gene: TRBV10-3
j_gene: TRBJ2-1
abundance: NA
d_gene: TRBD2

CDR3aa: CASSRPAGGPVDEQYF
CDR3nt: TGTGCCAGCAGTCGACCAGCGGGAGGGCCTGTCGACGAACAGTACTTC
v_gene: TRBV3-1/TRBV3-2
j_gene: TRBJ2-7
abundance: once
d_gene: TRBD2

CDR3aa: CASSQDAAGLGVYEQFF
CDR3nt: TGCGCCAGCAGCCAAGACGCGGCTGGACTAGGTGTCTATGAGCAGTTCTTC
v_gene: TRBV4-1
j_gene: TRBJ2-1
abundance: many
d_gene: TRBD2

CDR3aa: CASSLNRGEQFF
CDR3nt: TGTGCCAGCAGCTTAAACCGGGGTGAGCAGTTCTTC
v_gene: TRBV7-3
j_gene: TRBJ2-1
abundance: NA
d_gene: NA

CDR3aa: CASSLNGGPRNTIYF
CDR3nt: TGTGCCAGCAGCTTAAATGGCGGCCCCCGAAACACCATATATTTT
v_gene: TRBV11-2
j_gene: TRBJ1-3
abundance: NA
d_gene: NA

CDR3aa: CASSSRSGGGYEQYF
CDR3nt: TGTGCCAGCAGCTCGCGCTCTGGCGGGGGCTACGAGCAGTACTTC
v_gene: TRBV7-2
j_gene: TRBJ2-7
abundance: NA
d_gene: TRBD2

CDR3aa: CASSPDRGNSPLHF
CDR3nt: TGTGCCAGCAGCCCCGACAGGGGAAATTCACCCCTCCACTTT
v_gene: TRBV28
j_gene: TRBJ1-6
abundance: NA
d_gene: TRBD1

CDR3aa: CASSTLAGVSPLYNEQFF
CDR3nt: TGTGCCAGCAGCACACTAGCGGGAGTCTCCCCCTTATACAATGAGCAGTTCTTC
v_gene: TRBV7-9
j_gene: TRBJ2-1
abundance: NA
d_gene: TRBD2